Shown below are 32 T cell receptor beta chains from a single sample sequenced in a study of blood T cell repertoires in COVID-19. Clones were sequenced by immunoSEQ multiplex PCR, and TCRdb holds only the in-frame ones, with some missing. The sample holds 150,000 to 200,000 clones, more than 65% seen once. Sequenced: peripheral blood. Source of these receptors: a man between 65 and 80 years old with active or convalescent COVID-19.

The chain links TRBV28 to TRBJ1-5, with a tentative D call TRBD1 (5 bases). CDR1 and CDR2 from the germline V gene are MDHEN and SYDVKM. V was trimmed by 4 bases and J by 0 bases, leaving 10 bases between them. The CDR3 sequence is 15 residues long. The CDR3 region is CASSYGTHSNQPQHF. DNA of the CDR3: TGTGCCAGCAGTTACGGGACTCATAGCAATCAGCCCCAGCATTTT.

V is TRBV2 and J is TRBJ2-7, with 7 bases matching TRBD1. V dropped 2 bases and J dropped 0; count of bases not matched to a gene: 7. CDR1 is SNHLY and CDR2 is FYNNEI in the germline V gene. The CDR3 has 16 amino acids. CDR3 in amino acids: CASSETLGQNSYEQYF. Written as DNA, the CDR3 is TGTGCCAGCAGTGAAACCCTGGGACAGAACTCCTACGAGCAGTACTTC.

This clone showed up just a few times. This chain connects TRBV18 to TRBJ2-7; TRBD1 aligns across 9 bases. The CDR3 loop spans 14 amino acids. Germline loops: CDR1 KGHSH, CDR2 LQKENI. The V segment lost 3 bases and the J segment 5 bases; nucleotides outside the gene matches: 5. DNA of the CDR3: TGTGCCAGCTCACCGGGACAGGGTTTCAACGAGCAGTACTTC. Translation gives CASSPGQGFNEQYF.

This clone has more than one count but fewer than ten. The chain joins TRBV30 to TRBJ1-2; D might be TRBD1 (5 bases). CDR1 GTSNPN and CDR2 SVGIG come from the germline V gene (reference sequence). Trimming shortened V by 1 base and J by 3 bases, and 12 bases separated the two germline ends. This CDR3 spans 14 amino acids. The CDR3 region is CAWSGGLGYYGYTF. For the CDR3, the DNA is TGTGCCTGGAGTGGGGGACTCGGGTACTATGGCTACACCTTC.

Comments on this clone: The sample carries other DNA sequences with the same CDR3. The chain recombines TRBV24-1 with TRBJ2-7; 11 bases fit TRBD1. The germline V gene has CDR1 KGHDR and CDR2 SFDVKD. Trimming at V came to 3 bases and at J to 4 bases, leaving 4 bases not matched to a gene. The CDR3 has 15 amino acids. CDR3: CATSDPGQGGYEQYF. The DNA of the CDR3 is TGTGCCACCAGTGATCCGGGACAGGGGGGTTACGAGCAGTACTTC.

The CDR3 coding sequence is TGTGCCACCAGTGAAGGGGCCAATTACGAGCAGTACTTC. Translation gives CATSEGANYEQYF. The chain couples TRBV24-1 to TRBJ2-7; TRBD1 is a possible D gene (5 bases). Per the germline V gene, CDR1 is KGHDR and CDR2 is SFDVKD. The CDR3 length is 13 residues. V was clipped by 4 bases and J by 4 bases, with 10 bases between them.

The rearrangement joins TRBV19 to TRBJ1-4, with a possible D match to TRBD1 (6 bases). In germline, CDR1 is LNHDA, CDR2 SQIVND (reference sequence). CDR3 length: 14 amino acids. Trimming took 5 bases from V and 7 from J, leaving 14 bases between them. The CDR3 loop is CASSFRGTGEKLFF. CDR3 nucleotides: TGTGCCAGTAGTTTCAGGGGAACGGGTGAAAAACTGTTTTTT. Based on the CDR3 plus reference TRBV19 and TRBJ1-4, the full variable domain is DGGITQSPKYLFRKEGQNVTLSCEQNLNHDAMYWYRQDPGQGLRLIYYSQIVNDFQKGDIAEGYSVSREKKESFPLTVTSAQKNPTAFYLCASSFRGTGEKLFFGSGTQLSVL.

The CDR3 sequence is CASSFQTGNLEQYF. CDR3 bases: TGTGCCAGCAGCTTTCAAACAGGGAACCTCGAGCAGTACTTC. The chain uses TRBV5-5 and TRBJ2-7; perhaps TRBD1 as D (6 bases). In germline, CDR1 is SGHKS, CDR2 YYEKEE (reference sequence). This CDR3 comprises 14 residues. Trimming took 2 bases from V and 6 from J, leaving 15 bases between them.

This chain uses TRBV6-5 with TRBJ1-2; D is uncertain. The CDR3 consists of 15 residues. Trimming left V 2 bases short and J 1 base short, with 11 bases between. CDR1 and CDR2 from the germline V gene are MNHEY and SVGAGI. CDR3 region: CASSYGRALNYGYTF. The CDR3 coding sequence is TGTGCCAGCAGTTACGGGAGAGCCCTTAACTATGGCTACACCTTC.

This chain connects TRBV19 to TRBJ2-7, with TRBD1 matching over 9 bases. This CDR3 has 15 amino acids. The V segment lost 5 bases and the J segment 8 bases; nucleotides outside the gene matches: 13. CDR1 and CDR2 (germline): LNHDA, SQIVND (reference sequence). DNA for the CDR3: TGTGCCAGTAGTGGTGGACAGGGGCAGGGGTATCAGCAGTACTTC. Translated, it gives CASSGGQGQGYQQYF.

This sequence joins TRBV11-2 and TRBJ1-2, with D tentatively TRBD1 (5 bases). Germline CDR1 and CDR2: SGHAT and FQNNGV. The V and J ends lost 5 bases and 2 bases respectively, with 12 bases between them. This CDR3 contains 14 residues. CDR3 nucleotide sequence: TGTGCCAGCAGCAAGAACAGGCGGAACTATGGCTACACCTTC. This codes for CASSKNRRNYGYTF.

The chain combines TRBV4-3 with TRBJ2-3; the D gene is possibly TRBD2 (5 bases). Germline-derived CDR1 and CDR2 are LGHNA and YSLEER. The CDR3 is 14 residues long. The V end lost 3 bases, the J end lost 3 bases, and 10 bases lay between the germline ends. The CDR3 nucleotides are TGCGCCAGCAGCCAGGGGAGTCAAACAGATACGCAGTATTTT. As protein: CASSQGSQTDTQYF.

The V gene is TRBV19, the J gene TRBJ2-3, with 7 bases identical to TRBD2. There are 17 residues in the CDR3. V shed 1 base, J shed 1 base, and the junction held 8 bases outside the gene matches. Germline V gene data show CDR1 as LNHDA and CDR2 as SQIVND (reference sequence). The CDR3 DNA sequence: TGTGCCAGTAGTATAGGCGGGAGCAGGAGGGGCACAGATACGCAGTATTTT. Translation gives CASSIGGSRRGTDTQYF.

The chain is built from TRBV2 and TRBJ1-6; 8 nucleotides align to TRBD1. Trimming at V came to 8 bases and at J to 3 bases, leaving 9 bases not matched to a gene. Per the germline V gene, CDR1 is SNHLY and CDR2 is FYNNEI. The CDR3 has 16 amino acids. The CDR3 DNA sequence: TGTGCCAGCTTTACCGGGACAGGCTACTATAATTCACCCCTCCACTTT. Its protein is CASFTGTGYYNSPLHF.

The CDR3 coding sequence is TGTGCCAGCAGTGGCTCGGGGGGGCCAGTGAATGAGCAGTTCTTC. Translation gives CASSGSGGPVNEQFF. V and J are TRBV6-2 or TRBV6-3 and TRBJ2-1; 8 bases are shared with TRBD2. CDR3 length: 15 amino acids. Per the germline V gene, CDR1 is MNHEY and CDR2 is SVGEGT. Trimming cost V 5 bases and J 7 bases; bases outside gene matches: 10.

The V gene is TRBV6-5, the J gene TRBJ1-6; TRBD1 might be the D (6 bases). Germline CDR1 and CDR2: MNHEY and SVGAGI. V lost 6 bases, J lost 8 bases, and 14 bases lay in between. The CDR3 totals 14 residues. The CDR3 DNA follows: TGTGCCAGCAGCCTCAGGGGCCGGGATTCACCCCTCCACTTT. This sequence encodes CASSLRGRDSPLHF.

J is TRBJ1-1 and V is TRBV11-2; 8 bases line up with TRBD1. This CDR3 has 17 amino acids. The germline gives CDR1 SGHAT, CDR2 FQNNGV. V was clipped by 1 base and J by 1 base; unmatched bases: 8. The CDR3 spells CASSLGARGRPNTEAFF. Written as DNA, the CDR3 is TGTGCCAGCAGCTTAGGGGCCAGGGGGCGGCCGAACACTGAAGCTTTCTTT.

The CDR3 reads CATSDSGQGRSYEQYF. CDR3 sequence (DNA): TGTGCCACCAGTGACTCGGGACAGGGCCGCTCCTACGAGCAGTACTTC. This chain connects TRBV24-1 to TRBJ2-7; TRBD1 matches at 9 bases. Per germline, CDR1 KGHDR and CDR2 SFDVKD. CDR3 length equals 16 residues. Losses at the gene ends were 4 bases for V and 0 bases for J; bases not matched to a gene: 6.

The rearrangement links TRBV28 to TRBJ2-1; 12 nucleotides line up with TRBD2. Germline lookup yields CDR1 MDHEN and CDR2 SYDVKM. The CDR3 covers 15 residues. The ends lost 4 bases at V and 5 bases at J; junction bases unmatched: 3. The CDR3 loop reads CASSSPSGRDNEQFF. CDR3 nucleotide sequence: TGTGCCAGCAGTTCTCCTAGCGGGAGGGACAATGAGCAGTTCTTC. Full variable domain (remainder filled in from reference TRBV28 and TRBJ2-1): DVKVTQSSRYLVKRTGEKVFLECVQDMDHENMFWYRQDPGLGLRLIYFSYDVKMKEKGDIPEGYSVSREKKERFSLILESASTNQTSMYLCASSSPSGRDNEQFFGPGTRLTVL.

This chain links TRBV19 with TRBJ1-1; unclear D gene. This CDR3 region has 14 residues. V dropped 7 bases and J dropped 0 bases, with 12 bases sitting between them. Germline CDR1 and CDR2: LNHDA and SQIVND (reference sequence). CDR3 amino acids: CASNDGSLNTEAFF. The CDR3 region has the DNA TGTGCCAGTAATGACGGGAGCCTGAACACTGAAGCTTTCTTT. Variable domain in full (rest from reference TRBV19 and TRBJ1-1): DGGITQSPKYLFRKEGQNVTLSCEQNLNHDAMYWYRQDPGQGLRLIYYSQIVNDFQKGDIAEGYSVSREKKESFPLTVTSAQKNPTAFYLCASNDGSLNTEAFFGQGTRLTVV.

The J gene is TRBJ2-2, the V gene TRBV28; D is unresolved. From germline, CDR1 is MDHEN and CDR2 SYDVKM. The CDR3 spans 13 residues. V lost 6 bases to trimming and J lost 5 bases, with 10 bases between them. The CDR3 sequence is CASRRSRTGELFF. The CDR3 DNA follows: TGTGCCAGCAGACGGTCTCGGACCGGGGAGCTGTTTTTT.

This chain connects TRBV4-3 to TRBJ1-4, with 10 bases lining up with TRBD1. Per germline, CDR1 LGHNA and CDR2 YSLEER. The length of the CDR3 is 16 residues. The J segment lost 6 bases and the V segment lost 1 base, leaving 5 bases of the junction unmatched. This CDR3 is CASSQGRGQGHEKLFF. In DNA, the CDR3 is TGCGCCAGCAGCCAAGGGAGGGGACAGGGGCATGAAAAACTGTTTTTT.

The rearrangement links TRBV5-8 to TRBJ1-5; TRBD1 aligns across 9 bases. This CDR3 spans 13 amino acids. CDR1 is SGHTS, CDR2 YDEGEE, per germline. J lost 5 bases, V lost 3 bases, and 0 bases had no gene match. Here the CDR3 reads CASSWDRDQPQHF. In nucleotides, the CDR3 is TGTGCCAGCAGCTGGGACAGGGATCAGCCCCAGCATTTT.

The chain is built from TRBV9 and TRBJ2-7; 7 bases align to TRBD1. This CDR3 region has 15 residues. The V and J ends lost 0 bases and 6 bases, in that order; junction bases with no gene match: 9. CDR1 is SGDLS and CDR2 is YYNGEE in the germline V gene. The CDR3 spells CASSVAPGQLSEQYF. CDR3 DNA sequence: TGTGCCAGCAGCGTAGCTCCGGGACAGCTCTCCGAGCAGTACTTC.

The chain couples TRBV29-1 to TRBJ2-5; D is tentatively TRBD1 or TRBD2 (8 bases each). This CDR3 is built from 13 residues. The germline V and J ends were trimmed by 7 bases and 2 bases, with 14 bases remaining between them. Per germline, CDR1 SQVTM and CDR2 ANQGSEA. CDR3 DNA sequence: TGCAGCGCGGGGGGGGACAGGCAAGAGACCCAGTACTTC. Translation: CSAGGDRQETQYF.

The chain recombines TRBV5-4 with TRBJ2-3, with TRBD1 matching 12 bases. The germline V gene encodes CDR1 SGHNT and CDR2 YYREEE (reference sequence). V was pared by 3 bases and J by 6 bases, with 14 bases of the junction left unmatched. The length of the CDR3 is 18 residues. Here the CDR3 reads CASSSLVGTGGHPDTQYF. The CDR3 DNA is TGTGCCAGCAGCTCCCTGGTGGGGACAGGGGGCCACCCGGATACGCAGTATTTT.

This chain uses TRBV3-1 (or the pseudogene TRBV3-2) with TRBJ1-5; D is unresolved. Trimming left V 0 bases short and J 7 bases short, with 7 bases between. The CDR3 is 13 residues long. The germline V gene encodes CDR1 LGHDT and CDR2 YNNKEL (reference sequence). The CDR3, as DNA: TGTGCCAGCAGCCAAGACGTTGGCCAGCCCCAGCATTTT. Amino acid sequence: CASSQDVGQPQHF.

The V and J genes are TRBV19 and TRBJ1-5, with TRBD1 identical over 7 bases. Trimming removed 6 bases from V and 2 bases from J; junction bases left unmatched: 16. The CDR3 has 18 residues. Germline V gene lookup returns CDR1 LNHDA and CDR2 SQIVND (reference sequence). CDR3 DNA sequence: TGTGCCAGTAGCAAATCCCCTCCAGGGGGGCTACGCAATCAGCCCCAGCATTTT. Its translation is CASSKSPPGGLRNQPQHF.

V and J are TRBV10-3 and TRBJ2-7, with D tentatively TRBD1 (6 bases). Germline V gene sequence: CDR1 ENHRY, CDR2 SYGVKD. CDR3 length equals 14 residues. V lost 3 bases and J lost 6, with 15 bases in between. CDR3 residues: CAISDAGATSEQYF. The DNA for the CDR3 is TGTGCCATCAGTGACGCAGGGGCGACCTCCGAGCAGTACTTC.

V and J are TRBV11-3 and TRBJ2-1, with 8 bases aligning to TRBD2. Germline V gene lookup returns CDR1 SGHNT and CDR2 YENEEA. The CDR3 runs to 15 residues. V dropped 2 bases and J dropped 6; count of bases not matched to a gene: 6. The CDR3 protein is CASSLNGGAFNEQFF. The DNA for the CDR3 is TGTGCCAGCAGCTTAAACGGGGGGGCCTTCAATGAGCAGTTCTTC.

The J gene is TRBJ2-7, the V gene TRBV5-5; tentative D call: TRBD1 (6 bases). Trimming took 0 bases from V and 3 from J, leaving 10 bases between them. There are 14 residues in the CDR3. Germline values: CDR1 SGHKS, CDR2 YYEKEE (reference sequence). In DNA form, the CDR3 reads TGTGCCAGCAGCTTGGGGACAGCGCTCTACGAGCAGTACTTC. The encoded protein is CASSLGTALYEQYF.

The genes are TRBV11-2 and TRBJ2-5; the match to TRBD1 covers 7 bases. J was trimmed by 5 bases and V by 5 bases; bases with no gene match: 5. The CDR3 spans 13 residues. The V gene's germline CDR1 is SGHAT and CDR2 FQNNGV. The CDR3 protein is CASSQQGLETQYF. CDR3 in DNA: TGTGCCAGCAGCCAACAGGGGCTCGAGACCCAGTACTTC. The full variable domain, in which reference TRBV11-2 and TRBJ2-5 provide the parts outside the CDR3, is EAGVAQSPRYKIIEKRQSVAFWCNPISGHATLYWYQQILGQGPKLLIQFQNNGVVDDSQLPKDRFSAERLKGVDSTLKIQPAKLEDSAVYLCASSQQGLETQYFGPGTRLLVL.